This section outlines one T cell receptor (beta chain) sequence together with its context. This sample was included in a study of control samples from healthy donors and cancer patients. This table comes from immunoSEQ multiplex PCR, and its TCRdb copy is limited to in-frame clones, with some not included. Of roughly 130,000 clones listed, about 95% are singletons. Per germline, CDR1 MNHEY and CDR2 SVGEGT. This CDR3 comprises 13 residues. With 5 bases removed from V and 9 bases from J, the gap between germline ends came to 14 bases. The chain recombines TRBV6-2 or TRBV6-3 with TRBJ2-1; D remains ambiguous. Sequenced sample: blood. The receptor was isolated from a man aged 25-45 years in good health. This CDR3 is CASSQRETAEQFF. CDR3 coding DNA: TGTGCCAGCAGTCAGCGAGAAACAGCTGAGCAGTTCTTC.